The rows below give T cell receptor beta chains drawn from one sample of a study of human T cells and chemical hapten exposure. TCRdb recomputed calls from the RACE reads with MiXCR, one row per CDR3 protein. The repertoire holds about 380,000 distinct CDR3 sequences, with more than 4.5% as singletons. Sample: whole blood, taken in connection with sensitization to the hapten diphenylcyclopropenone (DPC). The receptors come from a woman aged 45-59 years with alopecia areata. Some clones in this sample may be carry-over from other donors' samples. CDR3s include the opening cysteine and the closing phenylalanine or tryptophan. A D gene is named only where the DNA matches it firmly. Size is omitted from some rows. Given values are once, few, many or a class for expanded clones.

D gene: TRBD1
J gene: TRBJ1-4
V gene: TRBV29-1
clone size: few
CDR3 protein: CSVASTGDEKLFF
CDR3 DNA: TGCAGCGTTGCTTCGACAGGGGATGAAAAACTGTTTTTT

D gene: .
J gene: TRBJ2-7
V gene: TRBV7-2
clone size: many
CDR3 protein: CASSLPRPYEQYF
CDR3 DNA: TGTGCCAGCAGCTTACCCAGACCCTACGAGCAGTACTTC

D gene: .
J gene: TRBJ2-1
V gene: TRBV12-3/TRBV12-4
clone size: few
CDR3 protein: CASSPLGMRGYNEQFF
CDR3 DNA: TGTGCCAGCAGTCCTTTAGGGATGCGGGGTTACAATGAGCAGTTCTTC

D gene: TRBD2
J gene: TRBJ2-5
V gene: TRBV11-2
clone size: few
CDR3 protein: CASSPTRGGAAETQYF
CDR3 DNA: TGTGCCAGCAGCCCCACGCGGGGGGGAGCGGCCGAGACCCAGTACTTC

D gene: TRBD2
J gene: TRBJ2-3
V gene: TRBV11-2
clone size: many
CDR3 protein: CASTLTSASTDTQYF
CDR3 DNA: TGTGCCAGCACCCTGACTAGCGCCAGCACAGATACGCAGTATTTT

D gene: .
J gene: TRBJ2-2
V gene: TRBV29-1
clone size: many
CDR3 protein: CSVGRSYTGELFF
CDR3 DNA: TGCAGCGTTGGACGGTCCTACACCGGGGAGCTGTTTTTT

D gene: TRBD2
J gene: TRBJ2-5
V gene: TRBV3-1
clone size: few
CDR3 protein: CASSLEGTRTETQYF
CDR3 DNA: TGTGCCAGCAGTCTCGAAGGGACTAGGACAGAGACCCAGTACTTC

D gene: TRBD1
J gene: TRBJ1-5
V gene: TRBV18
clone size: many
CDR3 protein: CASSLRTGAIGQPQHF
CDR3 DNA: TGTGCCAGCTCATTGAGGACAGGGGCGATAGGGCAGCCCCAGCATTTT

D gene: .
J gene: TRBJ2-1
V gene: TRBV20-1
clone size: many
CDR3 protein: CSARDFGVDYNEQFF
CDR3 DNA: TGCAGTGCTAGAGATTTCGGGGTAGACTACAATGAGCAGTTCTTC

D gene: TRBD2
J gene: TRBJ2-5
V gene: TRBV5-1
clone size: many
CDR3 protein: CASSLGLAGRETQYF
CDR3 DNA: TGCGCCAGCAGCCTCGGACTAGCGGGGCGTGAGACCCAGTACTTC

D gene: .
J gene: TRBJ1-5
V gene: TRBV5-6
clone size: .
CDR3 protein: CASSRQSNQPQHF
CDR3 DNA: TGTGCCAGCAGCCGGCAGTCGAATCAGCCCCAGCATTTT

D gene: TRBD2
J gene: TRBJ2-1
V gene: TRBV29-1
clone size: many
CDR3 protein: CSVEGGGQMSSYNEQFF
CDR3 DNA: TGCAGCGTTGAAGGGGGAGGGCAGATGAGCTCCTACAATGAGCAGTTCTTC

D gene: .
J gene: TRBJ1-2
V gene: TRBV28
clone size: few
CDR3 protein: CASGVSYGYTF
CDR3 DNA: TGTGCCAGCGGAGTCTCTTATGGCTACACCTTC

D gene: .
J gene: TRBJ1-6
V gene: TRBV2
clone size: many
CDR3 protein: CASIVAANSPLHF
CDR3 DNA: TGTGCCAGCATAGTGGCGGCTAATTCACCCCTCCACTTT

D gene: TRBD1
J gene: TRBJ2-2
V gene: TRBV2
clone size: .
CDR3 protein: CASGGQAANTGELFF
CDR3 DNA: TGTGCCAGCGGAGGACAGGCCGCGAACACCGGGGAGCTGTTTTTT

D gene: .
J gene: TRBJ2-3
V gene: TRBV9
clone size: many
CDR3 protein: CASSPTPTDTQYF
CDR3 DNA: TGTGCCAGCAGCCCCACGCCCACAGATACGCAGTATTTT

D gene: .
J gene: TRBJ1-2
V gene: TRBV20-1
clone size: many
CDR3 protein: CSARGENYGYTF
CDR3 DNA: TGCAGTGCTAGGGGGGAGAACTATGGCTACACCTTC

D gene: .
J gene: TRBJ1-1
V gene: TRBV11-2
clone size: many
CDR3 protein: CASSLNSLTEAFF
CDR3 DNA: TGTGCCAGCAGCTTAAACTCCCTCACTGAAGCTTTCTTT

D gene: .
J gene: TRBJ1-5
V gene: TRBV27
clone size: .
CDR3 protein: CASRPARGVNQPQHF
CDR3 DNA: TGTGCCAGCAGGCCCGCCCGGGGCGTAAATCAGCCCCAGCATTTT

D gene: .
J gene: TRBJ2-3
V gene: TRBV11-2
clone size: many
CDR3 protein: CASSQQGGTDTQYF
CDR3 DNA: TGTGCCAGCAGCCAGCAAGGCGGTACAGATACGCAGTATTTT

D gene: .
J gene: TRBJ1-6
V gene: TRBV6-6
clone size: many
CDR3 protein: CASSISLAQYNSPLHF
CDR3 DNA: TGTGCCAGCAGTATTTCGCTTGCCCAATATAATTCACCCCTCCACTTT

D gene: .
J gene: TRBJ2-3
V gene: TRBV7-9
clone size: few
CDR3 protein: CASSLKYDTQYF
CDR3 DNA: TGTGCCAGCAGCCTCAAGTACGATACGCAGTATTTT

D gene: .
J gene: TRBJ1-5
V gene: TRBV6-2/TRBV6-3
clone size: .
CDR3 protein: CASSYSPDAGGFGNQPQHF
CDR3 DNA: TGTGCCAGCAGTTACTCGCCCGATGCGGGGGGCTTTGGCAATCAGCCCCAGCATTTT

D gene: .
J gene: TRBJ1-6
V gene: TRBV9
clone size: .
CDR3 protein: CASGPSSSYNSPLHF
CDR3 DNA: TGTGCCAGCGGTCCTAGCAGCTCCTATAATTCACCCCTCCACTTT

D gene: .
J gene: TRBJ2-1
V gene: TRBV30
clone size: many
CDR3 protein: CAWGLLAIYNEQFF
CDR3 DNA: TGTGCCTGGGGTTTGCTAGCGATCTACAATGAGCAGTTCTTC

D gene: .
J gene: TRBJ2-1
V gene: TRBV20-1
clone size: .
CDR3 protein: CSARVPVSYNEQFF
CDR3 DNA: TGCAGTGCTAGAGTGCCAGTCTCGTACAATGAGCAGTTCTTC

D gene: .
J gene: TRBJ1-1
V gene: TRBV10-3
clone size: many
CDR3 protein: CAISESIFGGIF
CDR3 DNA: TGTGCCATCAGTGAGTCGATTTTCGGAGGTATCTTT

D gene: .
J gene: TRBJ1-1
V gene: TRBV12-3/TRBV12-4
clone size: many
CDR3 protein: CASSSRGTEAFF
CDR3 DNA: TGTGCCAGCAGTTCCCGGGGGACTGAAGCTTTCTTT

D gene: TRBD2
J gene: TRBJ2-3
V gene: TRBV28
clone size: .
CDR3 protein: CASSAGTSGETDTQYF
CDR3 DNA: TGTGCCAGCAGCGCCGGGACTAGCGGGGAAACAGATACGCAGTATTTT

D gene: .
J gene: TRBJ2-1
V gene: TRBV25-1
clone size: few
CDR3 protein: CASSGFSSYNEQFF
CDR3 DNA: TGTGCCAGCAGTGGCTTCAGCTCCTACAATGAGCAGTTCTTC

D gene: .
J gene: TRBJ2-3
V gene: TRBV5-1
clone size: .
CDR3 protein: CASSLEGRSSTDTQYF
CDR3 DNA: TGCGCCAGCAGCTTGGAAGGCCGATCGAGCACAGATACGCAGTATTTT

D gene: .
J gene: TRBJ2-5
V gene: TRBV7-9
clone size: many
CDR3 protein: CASSPEEPTETQYF
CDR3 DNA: TGTGCCAGCAGCCCGGAGGAGCCTACCGAGACCCAGTACTTC

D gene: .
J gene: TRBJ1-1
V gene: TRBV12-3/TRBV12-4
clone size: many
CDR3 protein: CASRRKLNTEAFF
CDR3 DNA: TGTGCCAGCAGACGCAAACTGAACACTGAAGCTTTCTTT

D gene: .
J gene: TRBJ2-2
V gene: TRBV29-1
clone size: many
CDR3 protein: CSVLQGGLFF
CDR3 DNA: TGCAGCGTCCTCCAAGGAGGGCTGTTTTTT

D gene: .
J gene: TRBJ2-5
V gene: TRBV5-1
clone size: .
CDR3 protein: CASSSGRAEIKETQYF
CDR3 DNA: TGCGCCAGCAGCTCTGGCCGGGCGGAGATTAAAGAGACCCAGTACTTC

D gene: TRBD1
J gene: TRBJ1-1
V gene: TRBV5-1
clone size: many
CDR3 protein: CASSSRTGGFKGTEAFF
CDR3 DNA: TGCGCCAGCAGCTCTAGGACAGGGGGCTTTAAGGGCACTGAAGCTTTCTTT

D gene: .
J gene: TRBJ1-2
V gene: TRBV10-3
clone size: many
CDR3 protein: CAISEVGGYTF
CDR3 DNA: TGTGCCATCAGTGAAGTGGGGGGCTACACCTTC

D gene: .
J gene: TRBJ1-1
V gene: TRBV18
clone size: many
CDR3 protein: CASSPRQKGTEAFF
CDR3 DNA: TGTGCCAGCTCACCCAGACAGAAAGGCACTGAAGCTTTCTTT

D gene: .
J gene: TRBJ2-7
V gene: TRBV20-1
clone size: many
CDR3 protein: CSAAHTRDTREQYF
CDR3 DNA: TGCAGTGCCGCCCACACACGGGACACCCGGGAGCAGTACTTC

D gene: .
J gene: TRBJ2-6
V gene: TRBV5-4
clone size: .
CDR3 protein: CASSLGAQGAGANVLTF
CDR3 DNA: TGTGCCAGCAGCTTGGGGGCACAGGGTGCTGGGGCCAACGTCCTGACTTTC

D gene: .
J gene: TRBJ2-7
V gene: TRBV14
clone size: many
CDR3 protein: CASSRVSRGTLHEQYF
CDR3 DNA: TGTGCCAGCAGCCGAGTCTCGAGGGGGACTCTCCACGAGCAGTACTTC

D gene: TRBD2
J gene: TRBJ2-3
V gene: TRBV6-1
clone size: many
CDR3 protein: CASSPTSGGPTDTQYF
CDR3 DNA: TGTGCCAGCAGCCCCACTAGCGGGGGACCCACAGATACGCAGTATTTT

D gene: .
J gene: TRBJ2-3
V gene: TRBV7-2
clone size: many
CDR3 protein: CASSPMGDTQYF
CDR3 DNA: TGTGCCAGCAGCCCCATGGGAGATACGCAGTATTTT

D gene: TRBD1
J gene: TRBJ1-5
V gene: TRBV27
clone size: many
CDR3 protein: CASRLSQGFGQPQHF
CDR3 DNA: TGTGCCAGCAGGTTATCACAGGGGTTCGGTCAGCCCCAGCATTTT

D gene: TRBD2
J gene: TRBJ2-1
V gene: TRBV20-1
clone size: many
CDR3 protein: CSAQGLGNEQFF
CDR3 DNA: TGCAGTGCTCAGGGACTAGGCAATGAGCAGTTCTTC

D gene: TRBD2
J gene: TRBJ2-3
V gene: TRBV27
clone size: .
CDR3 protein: CASSLFGRAFTDTQYF
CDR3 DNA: TGTGCCAGCAGTTTATTCGGGAGGGCCTTCACAGATACGCAGTATTTT

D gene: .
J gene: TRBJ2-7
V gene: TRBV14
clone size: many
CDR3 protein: CASSQDTKSYEQYF
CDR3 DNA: TGTGCCAGCAGCCAAGATACAAAGTCCTACGAGCAGTACTTC

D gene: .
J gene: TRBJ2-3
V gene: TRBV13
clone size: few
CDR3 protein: CASSLGGVGRMSHTQYF
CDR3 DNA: TGTGCCAGCAGCTTAGGTGGAGTGGGAAGGATGTCACATACGCAGTATTTT

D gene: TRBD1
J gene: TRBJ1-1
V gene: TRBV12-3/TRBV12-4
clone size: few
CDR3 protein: CASSTDRAPTTEAFF
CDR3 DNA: TGTGCCAGCAGTACCGACAGGGCCCCGACCACTGAAGCTTTCTTT

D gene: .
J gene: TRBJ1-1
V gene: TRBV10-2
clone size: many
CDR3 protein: CASSEQGSTEAFF
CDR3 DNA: TGCGCCAGCAGTGAACAGGGCAGCACTGAAGCTTTCTTT

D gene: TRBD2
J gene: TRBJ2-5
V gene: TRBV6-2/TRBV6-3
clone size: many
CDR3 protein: CASSYGLLAAQETQYF
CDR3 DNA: TGTGCCAGCAGTTACGGGCTGCTAGCGGCACAAGAGACCCAGTACTTC

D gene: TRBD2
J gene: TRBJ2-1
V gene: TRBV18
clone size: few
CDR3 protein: CASSPPGLPHNEQFF
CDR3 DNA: TGTGCCAGCTCACCACCGGGACTACCGCACAATGAGCAGTTCTTC

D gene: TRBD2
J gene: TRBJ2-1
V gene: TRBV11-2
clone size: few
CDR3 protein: CASSLRTSEDNEQFF
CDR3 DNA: TGTGCCAGCAGCTTACGGACTAGCGAGGACAATGAGCAGTTCTTC

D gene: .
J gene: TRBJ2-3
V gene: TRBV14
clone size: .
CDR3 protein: CASSREKGLTFWVGAKDTQYF
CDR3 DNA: TGTGCCAGCAGCCGGGAAAAGGGCCTGACATTTTGGGTCGGAGCTAAAGATACGCAGTATTTT